This T cell receptor beta chain comes out of a study of CD8+CD57+ T cells in acquired aplastic anemia. Germline lookup yields CDR1 SGHTA and CDR2 FQGNSA. The V end lost 5 bases, the J end lost 1 base, and 5 bases lay between the germline ends. The CDR3 is 13 amino acids. Individuals selected for sequencing had exhibited CD8+CD57+ cell expansion on flow cytometry. Template material for TCR beta VDJ and CDR3 profiling consisted of genomic DNA. TCRdb processed the reads anew with MiXCR; each CDR3 protein has one entry. The sample yields hundreds of thousands of distinct CDR3 sequences, 45% to 50% seen once.

The sequence was obtained from a human donor with aplastic anemia. The V and J genes are TRBV7-2 and TRBJ2-2; D is unclear. The source material was sorted CD4+, CD8+, or CD8+CD57+ T cells (not recorded which) from PBMCs. CDR3 in DNA: TGTGCCAGCAGCCCTCAGAACACCGGGGAGCTGTTTTTT. It translates to CASSPQNTGELFF.